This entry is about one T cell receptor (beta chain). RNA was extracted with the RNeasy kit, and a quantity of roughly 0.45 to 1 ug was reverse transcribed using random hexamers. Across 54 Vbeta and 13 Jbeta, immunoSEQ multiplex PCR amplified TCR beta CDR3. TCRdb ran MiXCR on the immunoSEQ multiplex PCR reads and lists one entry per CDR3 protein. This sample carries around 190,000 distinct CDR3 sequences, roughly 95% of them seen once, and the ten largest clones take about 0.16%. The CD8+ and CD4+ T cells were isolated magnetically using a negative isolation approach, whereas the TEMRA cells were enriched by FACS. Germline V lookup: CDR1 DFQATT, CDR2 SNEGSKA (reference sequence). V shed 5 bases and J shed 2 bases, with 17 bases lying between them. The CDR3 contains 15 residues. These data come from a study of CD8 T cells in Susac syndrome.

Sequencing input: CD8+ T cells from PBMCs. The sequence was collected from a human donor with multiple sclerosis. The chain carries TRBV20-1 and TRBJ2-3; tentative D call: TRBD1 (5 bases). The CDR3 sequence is CSAPSSTEDTDTQYF. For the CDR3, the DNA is TGCAGTGCTCCCTCGTCGACAGAAGACACAGATACGCAGTATTTT.